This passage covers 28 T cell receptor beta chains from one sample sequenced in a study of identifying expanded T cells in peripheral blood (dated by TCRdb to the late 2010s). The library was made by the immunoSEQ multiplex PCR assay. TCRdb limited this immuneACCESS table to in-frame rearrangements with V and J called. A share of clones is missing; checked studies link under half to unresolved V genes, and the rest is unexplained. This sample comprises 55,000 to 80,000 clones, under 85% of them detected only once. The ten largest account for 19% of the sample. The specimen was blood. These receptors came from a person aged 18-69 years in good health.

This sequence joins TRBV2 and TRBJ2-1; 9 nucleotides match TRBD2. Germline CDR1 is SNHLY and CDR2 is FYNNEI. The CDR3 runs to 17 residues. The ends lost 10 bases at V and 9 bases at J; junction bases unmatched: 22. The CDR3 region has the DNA TGTGCCAACAAACTTATTTTTTTGGCTAGCGGGGCCGGTGAGCAGTTCTTC. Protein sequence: CANKLIFLASGAGEQFF.

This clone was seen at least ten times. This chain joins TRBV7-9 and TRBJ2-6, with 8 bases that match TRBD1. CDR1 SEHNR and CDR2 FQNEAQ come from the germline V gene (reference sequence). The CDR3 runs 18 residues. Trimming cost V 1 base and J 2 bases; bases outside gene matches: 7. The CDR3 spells CASSLGQGKKTGANVLTF. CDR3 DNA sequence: TGTGCCAGCAGCTTAGGACAGGGGAAGAAGACTGGGGCCAACGTCCTGACTTTC.

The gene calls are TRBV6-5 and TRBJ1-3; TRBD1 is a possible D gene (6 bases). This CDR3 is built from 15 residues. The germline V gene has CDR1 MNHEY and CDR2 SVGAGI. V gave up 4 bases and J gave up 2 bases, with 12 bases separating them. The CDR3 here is CASSSGGSPGNTIYF. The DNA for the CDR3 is TGTGCCAGCAGTTCCGGGGGCTCGCCTGGAAACACCATATATTTT.

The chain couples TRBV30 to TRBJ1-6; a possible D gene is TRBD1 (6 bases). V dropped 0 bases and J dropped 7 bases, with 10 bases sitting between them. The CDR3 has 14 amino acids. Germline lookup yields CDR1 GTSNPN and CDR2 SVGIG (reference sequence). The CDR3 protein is CAWSVLQGNSPLHF. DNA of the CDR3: TGTGCCTGGAGTGTACTTCAGGGGAATTCACCCCTCCACTTT.

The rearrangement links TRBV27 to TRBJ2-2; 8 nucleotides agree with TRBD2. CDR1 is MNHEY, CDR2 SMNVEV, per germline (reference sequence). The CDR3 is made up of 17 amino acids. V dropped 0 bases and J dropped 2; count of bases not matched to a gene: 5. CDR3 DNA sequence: TGTGCCAGCAGTTTATCACTCGGGACTAGTAACACCGGGGAGCTGTTTTTT. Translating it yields CASSLSLGTSNTGELFF.

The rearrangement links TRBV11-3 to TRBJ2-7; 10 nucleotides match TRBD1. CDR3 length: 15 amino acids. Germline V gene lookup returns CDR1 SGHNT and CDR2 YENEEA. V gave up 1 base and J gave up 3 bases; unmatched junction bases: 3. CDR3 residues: CASSLAGTGDYEQYF. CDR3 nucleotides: TGTGCCAGCAGCTTAGCCGGGACAGGGGACTACGAGCAGTACTTC.

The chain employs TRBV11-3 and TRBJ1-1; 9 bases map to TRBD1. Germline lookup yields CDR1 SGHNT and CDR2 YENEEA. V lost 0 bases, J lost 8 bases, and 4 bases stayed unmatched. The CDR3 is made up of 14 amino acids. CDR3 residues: CASSLDPGQGEAFF. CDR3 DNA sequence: TGTGCCAGCAGCTTAGATCCGGGACAGGGAGAAGCTTTCTTT.

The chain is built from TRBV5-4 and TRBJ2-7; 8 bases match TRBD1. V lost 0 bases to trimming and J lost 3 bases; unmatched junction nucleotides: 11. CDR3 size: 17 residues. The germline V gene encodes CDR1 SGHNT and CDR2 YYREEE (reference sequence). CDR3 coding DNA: TGTGCCAGCAGCTTGGTCCGCACAGGGGGTTTAAACTACGAGCAGTACGTC. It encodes CASSLVRTGGLNYEQYV.

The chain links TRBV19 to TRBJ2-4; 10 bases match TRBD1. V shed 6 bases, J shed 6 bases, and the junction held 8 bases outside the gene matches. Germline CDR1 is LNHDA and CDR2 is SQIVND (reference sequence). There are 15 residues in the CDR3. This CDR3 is CASRTRDRGLNIQYF. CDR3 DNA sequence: TGTGCCAGTAGGACCCGGGACAGGGGACTAAACATTCAGTACTTC.

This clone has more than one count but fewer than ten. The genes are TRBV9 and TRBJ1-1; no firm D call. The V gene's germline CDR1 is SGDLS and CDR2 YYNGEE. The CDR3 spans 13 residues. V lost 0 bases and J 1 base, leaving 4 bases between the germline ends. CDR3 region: CASSVDQNTEAFF. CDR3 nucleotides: TGTGCCAGCAGCGTAGACCAGAACACTGAAGCTTTCTTT. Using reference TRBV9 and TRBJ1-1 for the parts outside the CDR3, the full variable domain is DSGVTQTPKHLITATGQRVTLRCSPRSGDLSVYWYQQSLDQGLQFLIQYYNGEERAKGNILERFSAQQFPDLHSELNLSSLELGDSALYFCASSVDQNTEAFFGQGTRLTVV.

The CDR3 region has the DNA TGTGCCAGCAGCCTTGTTTCGGAGACCCAGTACTTC. It specifies CASSLVSETQYF. J is TRBJ2-5 and V is TRBV5-6; D unclear. The V gene's germline CDR1 is SGHDT and CDR2 YYEEEE. CDR3 length: 12 residues. Trimming removed 4 bases from V and 5 bases from J, with 9 bases in between.

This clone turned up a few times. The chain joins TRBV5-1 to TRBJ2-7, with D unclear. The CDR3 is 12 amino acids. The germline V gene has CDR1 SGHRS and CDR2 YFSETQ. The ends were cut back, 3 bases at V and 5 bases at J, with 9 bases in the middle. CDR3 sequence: CASSSGVHEQYF. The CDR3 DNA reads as TGCGCCAGCAGCTCAGGAGTCCACGAGCAGTACTTC.

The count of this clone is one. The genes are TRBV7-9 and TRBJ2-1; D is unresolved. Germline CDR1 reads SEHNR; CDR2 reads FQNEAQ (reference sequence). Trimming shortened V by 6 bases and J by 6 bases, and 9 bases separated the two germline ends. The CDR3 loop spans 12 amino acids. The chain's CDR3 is CASSLVINEQFF. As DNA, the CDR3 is TGTGCCAGCAGTCTCGTCATCAATGAGCAGTTCTTC.

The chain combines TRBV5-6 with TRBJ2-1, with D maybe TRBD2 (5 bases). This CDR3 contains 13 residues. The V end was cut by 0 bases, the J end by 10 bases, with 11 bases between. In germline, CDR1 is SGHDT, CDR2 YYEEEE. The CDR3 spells CASSLASPGEQFF. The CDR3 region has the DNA TGTGCCAGCAGCTTGGCCTCCCCGGGGGAGCAGTTCTTC.

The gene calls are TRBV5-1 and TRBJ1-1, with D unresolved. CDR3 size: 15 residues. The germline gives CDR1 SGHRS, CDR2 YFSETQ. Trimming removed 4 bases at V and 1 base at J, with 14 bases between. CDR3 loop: CASSRTGPQNTEAFF. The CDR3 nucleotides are TGCGCCAGCAGCCGGACCGGGCCTCAGAACACTGAAGCTTTCTTT.

The CDR3: CASSLVTNYEQYF. CDR3 sequence (DNA): TGTGCCAGCAGCTTAGTTACGAACTACGAGCAGTACTTC. The chain carries TRBV7-2 and TRBJ2-7; D remains ambiguous. This CDR3 has 13 amino acids. Trimming shortened V by 1 base and J by 3 bases, and 7 bases separated the two germline ends. The germline gives CDR1 SGHTA, CDR2 FQGNSA.

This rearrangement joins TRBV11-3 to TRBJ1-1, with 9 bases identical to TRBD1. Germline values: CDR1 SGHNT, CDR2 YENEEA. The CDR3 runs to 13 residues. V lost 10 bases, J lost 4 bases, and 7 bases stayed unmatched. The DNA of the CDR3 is TGTGCCACCCGGACAGGGGATGTCACTGAAGCTTTCTTT. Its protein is CATRTGDVTEAFF.

This CDR3 is CASSLVGGRTDTQYF. CDR3 coding DNA: TGTGCCAGCAGCTTAGTGGGCGGGAGGACAGATACGCAGTATTTT. This chain joins TRBV11-2 and TRBJ2-3; 8 nucleotides align to TRBD2. The V gene's germline CDR1 is SGHAT and CDR2 FQNNGV. The J segment lost 3 bases and the V segment lost 1 base, leaving 3 bases of the junction unmatched. This CDR3 is built from 15 residues.

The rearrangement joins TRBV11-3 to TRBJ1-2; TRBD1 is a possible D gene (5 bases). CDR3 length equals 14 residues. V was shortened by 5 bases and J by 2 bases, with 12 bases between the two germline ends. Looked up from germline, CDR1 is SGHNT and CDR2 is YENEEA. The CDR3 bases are TGTGCCAGCAGCCCGGTGGGGCGCAACTATGGCTACACCTTC. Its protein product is CASSPVGRNYGYTF.

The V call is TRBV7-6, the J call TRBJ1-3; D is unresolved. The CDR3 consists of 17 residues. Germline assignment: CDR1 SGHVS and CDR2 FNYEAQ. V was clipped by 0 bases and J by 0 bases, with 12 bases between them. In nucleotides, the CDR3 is TGTGCCAGCAGCTTAGCACCAGGAGGGTCCTCTGGAAACACCATATATTTT. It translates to CASSLAPGGSSGNTIYF.

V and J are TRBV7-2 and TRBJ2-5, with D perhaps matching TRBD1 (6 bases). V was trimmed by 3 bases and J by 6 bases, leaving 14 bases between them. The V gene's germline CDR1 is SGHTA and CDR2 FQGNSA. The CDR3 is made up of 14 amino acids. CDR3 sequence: CASSFGTNGQTQYF. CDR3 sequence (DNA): TGTGCCAGCAGCTTCGGGACAAATGGGCAGACCCAGTACTTC.

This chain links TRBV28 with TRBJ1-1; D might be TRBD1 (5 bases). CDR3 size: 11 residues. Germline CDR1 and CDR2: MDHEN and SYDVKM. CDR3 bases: TGTGCGGGCGGGGGGAACACTGAAGCTTTCTTT. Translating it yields CAGGGNTEAFF.

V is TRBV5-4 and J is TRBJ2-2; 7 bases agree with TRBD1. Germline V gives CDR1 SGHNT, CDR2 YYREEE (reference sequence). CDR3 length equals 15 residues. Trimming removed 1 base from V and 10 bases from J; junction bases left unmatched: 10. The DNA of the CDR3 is TGTGCCAGCAGCTTGAACCAGGGGGTGCTAGAGGAGCTGTTTTTT. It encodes CASSLNQGVLEELFF.

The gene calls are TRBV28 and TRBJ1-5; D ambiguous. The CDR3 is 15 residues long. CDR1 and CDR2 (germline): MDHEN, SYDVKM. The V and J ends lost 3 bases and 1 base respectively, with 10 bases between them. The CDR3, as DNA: TGTGCCAGCAGTTTGTCAGGCACAAGCAATCAGCCCCAGCATTTT. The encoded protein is CASSLSGTSNQPQHF.

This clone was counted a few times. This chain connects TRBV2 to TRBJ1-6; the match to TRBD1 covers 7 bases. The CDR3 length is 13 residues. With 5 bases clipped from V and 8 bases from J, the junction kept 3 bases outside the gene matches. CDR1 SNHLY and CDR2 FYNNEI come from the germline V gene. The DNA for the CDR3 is TGTGCCAGCAGTCAGGGGGAGGATTCACCCCTCCACTTT. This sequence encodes CASSQGEDSPLHF.

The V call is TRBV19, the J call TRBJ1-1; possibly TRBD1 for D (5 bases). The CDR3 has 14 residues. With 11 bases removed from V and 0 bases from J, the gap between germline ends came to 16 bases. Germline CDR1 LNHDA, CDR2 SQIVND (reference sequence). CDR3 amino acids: CAVRGDSMNTEAFF. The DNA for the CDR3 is TGTGCCGTACGGGGCGACTCCATGAACACTGAAGCTTTCTTT.

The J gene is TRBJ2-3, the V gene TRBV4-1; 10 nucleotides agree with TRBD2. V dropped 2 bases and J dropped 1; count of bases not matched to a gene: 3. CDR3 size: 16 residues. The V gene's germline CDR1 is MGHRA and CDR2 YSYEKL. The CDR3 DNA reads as TGCGCCAGCAGCCAACAAAGCGGGGGGGGCACAGATACGCAGTATTTT. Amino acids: CASSQQSGGGTDTQYF.

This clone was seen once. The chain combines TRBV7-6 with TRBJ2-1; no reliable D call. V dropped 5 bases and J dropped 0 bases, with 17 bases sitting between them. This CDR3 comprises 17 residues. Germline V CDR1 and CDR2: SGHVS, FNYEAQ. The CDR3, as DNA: TGTGCCAGCAGCCCCCGGACCCTATTAAGCTCCTACAATGAGCAGTTCTTC. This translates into CASSPRTLLSSYNEQFF.